A selection of T cell receptor beta chains follows, all from one sample in a study of T cells in localized non-small cell lung cancer. Assay used: immunoSEQ multiplex PCR; TCRdb lists only in-frame clones, some missing. The sample carries approximately 30,000 clones, approximately 89% recorded once. Sequenced material: peripheral blood mononuclear cells, taken before any cancer treatment. These receptors were collected from a female donor aged 60 or older with stage II lung adenocarcinoma. CDR3s include the opening cysteine and the closing phenylalanine or tryptophan. D genes are given only for firm matches. A row's size may be missing; if present it is once, few, many or a size class.

J gene | clone size | D gene | V gene | CDR3 DNA | CDR3 protein
TRBJ2-2 | . | TRBD2 | TRBV5-6 | TGTGCCAGCAGCCTACCGCGGCGGGGACTAGCGGGGGGCACCGGGGAGCTGTTTTTT | CASSLPRRGLAGGTGELFF
TRBJ2-1 | . | . | TRBV5-8 | TGTGCCAGCGGTGAGTTCTTGTCACCTAACAATGAGCAGTTCTTC | CASGEFLSPNNEQFF
TRBJ2-3 | . | TRBD2 | TRBV10-3 | TGTGCCATCAGTGAGTCTCTAGCGGGGGGCATCACAGATACGCAGTATTTT | CAISESLAGGITDTQYF
TRBJ1-3 | . | . | TRBV9 | TGTGCCAGCAGCGTAGATACAGCAGGAGGAAACACCATATATTTT | CASSVDTAGGNTIYF
TRBJ2-4 | . | . | TRBV28 | TGTGCCAGCAGTTTATTTGTCCGGACAGCCCTAGCCAAAAACATTCAGTACTTC | CASSLFVRTALAKNIQYF
TRBJ1-3 | . | TRBD1 | TRBV11-2 | TGTGCCAGCAGCTTCGCCGGGACAGGGGGAAACACCATATATTTT | CASSFAGTGGNTIYF
TRBJ2-7 | once | . | TRBV9 | TGTGCCAGCAGCGAGGGGGGGGCTACCTACGAGCAGTACTTC | CASSEGGATYEQYF
TRBJ1-1 | . | . | TRBV6-6 | TGTGCCAGCAGTTACTCACAAGGGGGCACTGAAGCTTTCTTT | CASSYSQGGTEAFF
TRBJ2-3 | . | . | TRBV2 | TGTGCCAGGACGACTAGCACAGATACGCAGTATTTT | CARTTSTDTQYF
TRBJ2-7 | . | TRBD2 | TRBV28 | TGTGCCAGCAGGCTAGCGGGGGGGTACGAGCAGTACTTC | CASRLAGGYEQYF
TRBJ1-5 | . | . | TRBV21-1 | TGTGCCAGCAGCAAAGTTGACCCTAGGGGTAATCAGCCCCAGCATTTT | CASSKVDPRGNQPQHF
TRBJ2-1 | few | . | TRBV10-3 | TGTGCCATCAGTGCGGTAGGGGAGGTTTCCTACAATGAGCAGTTCTTC | CAISAVGEVSYNEQFF
TRBJ2-1 | . | TRBD2 | TRBV11-2 | TGTGCCAGCAGCTTATCGGGACTAGCGGGAGGGCTTTGGATCAATGAGCAGTTCTTC | CASSLSGLAGGLWINEQFF
TRBJ1-2 | . | . | TRBV6-5 | TGTGCCAGCAGTTACTCAGTAGGGGCTTGGGGCTACACCTTC | CASSYSVGAWGYTF
TRBJ2-6 | . | . | TRBV10-1 | TGCGCCAGCAGTGAAGCATTCGAAACTTCCTCTGGGGCCAACGTCCTGACTTTC | CASSEAFETSSGANVLTF